This passage covers 16 T cell receptor beta chains from one sample sequenced in a study of blood T cell repertoires in COVID-19. Produced via immunoSEQ multiplex PCR; TCRdb's table is partial and in-frame only. This table has around 130,000 clones, around 83% appearing once. The sequencing input was peripheral blood. All receptors come from a man aged 35 to 55 with active or convalescent COVID-19.

CDR3 nucleotide sequence: TGTGCTAGTGGTTTGGTCAGCGGGGCAGGGGTAGGACAACGGGCGTACGAGCAGTACTTC. Its translation is CASGLVSGAGVGQRAYEQYF. The chain couples TRBV12-5 to TRBJ2-7, with D possibly being TRBD2 (7 bases). V lost 0 bases to trimming and J lost 4 bases, with 28 bases between them. The CDR3 runs to 20 residues. Germline CDR1 LGHNT, CDR2 FRNRAP.

This clone came up a few times. In DNA form, the CDR3 reads TGTGCCACCAGTGATGGGGGACAGGGCGGGGGGCAGGGTACGCAGTATTTT. Translated: CATSDGGQGGGQGTQYF. The chain joins TRBV24-1 to TRBJ2-3; D possibly corresponds to TRBD1 (9 bases). Trimming shortened V by 3 bases and J by 8 bases, and 23 bases separated the two germline ends. Germline CDR1 reads KGHDR; CDR2 reads SFDVKD. The CDR3 has 17 amino acids.

This chain uses TRBV7-6 with TRBJ1-1; D unclear. V lost 5 bases, J lost 0 bases, and 13 bases lay in between. The CDR3 extends over 15 amino acids. Germline CDR1 and CDR2: SGHVS and FNYEAQ. CDR3 amino acids: CASSAAAEMNTEAFF. In nucleotides, the CDR3 is TGTGCCAGCAGCGCCGCGGCCGAAATGAACACTGAAGCTTTCTTT.

The chain joins TRBV6-1 to TRBJ1-4, with 9 bases lining up with TRBD1. V dropped 0 bases and J dropped 8; count of bases not matched to a gene: 7. The CDR3 consists of 16 residues. CDR1 is MNHNS and CDR2 is SASEGT in the germline V gene. This CDR3 reads CASSEAAGTGWEKLFF. The CDR3 DNA reads as TGTGCCAGCAGTGAAGCAGCGGGGACAGGGTGGGAAAAACTGTTTTTT.

The gene calls are TRBV5-4 and TRBJ2-7; D perhaps matches TRBD2 (5 bases). The CDR3 runs to 14 residues. Germline-derived CDR1 and CDR2 are SGHNT and YYREEE (reference sequence). V gave up 0 bases and J gave up 6 bases, with 13 bases separating them. For the CDR3, the DNA is TGTGCCAGCAGCTTGGGGACGGGGAATGCCGAGCAGTACTTC. As protein: CASSLGTGNAEQYF.

This clone was recorded a few times. The chain is built from TRBV7-6 and TRBJ2-1; the D is unclear. Germline CDR1 reads SGHVS; CDR2 reads FNYEAQ. This CDR3 region has 13 residues. Trimming left V 4 bases short and J 4 bases short, with 8 bases between. This chain's CDR3 is CASSSTEYNEQFF. The CDR3 DNA reads as TGTGCCAGCAGCTCGACTGAATACAATGAGCAGTTCTTC.

The rearrangement joins TRBV6-5 to TRBJ1-6; TRBD1 matches 10 bases. Germline V CDR1 and CDR2: MNHEY, SVGAGI. The CDR3 length is 13 residues. V trimming: 7 bases; J trimming: 9 bases; junction bases outside the gene matches: 3. CDR3 bases: TGTGCCAGCACCGGGACAGGGGCTTCACCCCTCCACTTT. This encodes CASTGTGASPLHF.

In nucleotides, the CDR3 is TGTGCCGGAAGGACTAGCGGGGGTTATACGCAGTATTTT. Its protein product is CAGRTSGGYTQYF. The gene calls are TRBV11-2 and TRBJ2-3, with TRBD2 matching 13 bases. The length of the CDR3 is 13 residues. The junction had 6 bases not matched to a gene; V was cut back by 11 bases and J by 7 bases. CDR1 and CDR2 (germline): SGHAT, FQNNGV.

The V gene is TRBV11-2, the J gene TRBJ2-3; 8 nucleotides line up with TRBD2. The germline CDR1 and CDR2 sequences are SGHAT and FQNNGV. This CDR3 comprises 17 residues. V gave up 2 bases and J gave up 2 bases; unmatched junction bases: 9. The CDR3 here is CASSLRFNGGATDTQYF. The CDR3 DNA reads TGTGCCAGCAGCTTAAGGTTCAACGGGGGGGCCACAGATACGCAGTATTTT.

The chain is built from TRBV3-1 (or the pseudogene TRBV3-2) and TRBJ2-7, with D maybe TRBD1 (5 bases). V was trimmed by 4 bases and J by 3 bases, leaving 19 bases between them. CDR1 and CDR2 from the germline V gene are LGHDT and YNNKEL (reference sequence). This CDR3 is 16 amino acids long. CDR3 nucleotide sequence: TGTGCCAGCAGCCGGGGTCAGGGTTATCCCGACTACGAGCAGTACTTC. Its protein is CASSRGQGYPDYEQYF.

V usage is TRBV7-6 and J usage is TRBJ2-7; D might be TRBD2 (5 bases). The length of the CDR3 is 13 residues. V dropped 5 bases and J dropped 5 bases, with 13 bases sitting between them. Germline CDR1 and CDR2: SGHVS and FNYEAQ. The CDR3 protein is CASSPYREHEQYF. The CDR3 DNA sequence: TGTGCCAGCAGCCCGTACCGGGAACACGAGCAGTACTTC.

The J gene is TRBJ2-7, the V gene TRBV7-2, with 9 positions matching TRBD1. After removal of 1 base from V and 5 bases from J, the junction contained 6 bases not matched to a gene. CDR3 length equals 15 residues. Germline-derived CDR1 and CDR2 are SGHTA and FQGNSA. The CDR3 loop reads CASSLVVTGGNEQYF. CDR3 sequence (DNA): TGTGCCAGCAGCTTAGTCGTGACAGGGGGAAACGAGCAGTACTTC.

Only one count was recorded for this clone. The chain employs TRBV11-2 and TRBJ2-3, with 11 bases fitting TRBD2. Losses at the gene ends were 5 bases for V and 1 base for J; bases not matched to a gene: 8. This CDR3 comprises 17 residues. Germline V gene sequence: CDR1 SGHAT, CDR2 FQNNGV. The chain's CDR3 is CASSTRTSGFRTDTQYF. The CDR3 nucleotides are TGTGCCAGCAGCACCCGGACTAGCGGGTTCCGCACAGATACGCAGTATTTT.

This chain joins TRBV3-1 (or the pseudogene TRBV3-2) and TRBJ1-5; tentative D call: TRBD1 (5 bases). From germline, CDR1 is LGHDT and CDR2 YNNKEL (reference sequence). The CDR3 covers 16 residues. Trimming removed 1 base from V and 3 bases from J, with 13 bases in between. DNA for the CDR3: TGTGCCAGCAGCCAAGGGTCAGGGTCCCCCAATCAGCCCCAGCATTTT. This translates into CASSQGSGSPNQPQHF.

The chain couples TRBV11-3 to TRBJ2-7, with D possibly being TRBD1 (6 bases). V was shortened by 3 bases and J by 2 bases, with 14 bases between the two germline ends. Germline CDR1 and CDR2: SGHNT and YENEEA. There are 15 residues in the CDR3. Here the CDR3 reads CASSFESGQAYEQYF. The CDR3 nucleotides read TGTGCCAGCAGCTTTGAGTCGGGACAAGCCTACGAGCAGTACTTC.

This clone was counted a single time. The genes are TRBV18 and TRBJ1-3; D unresolved. The V and J ends lost 2 bases and 3 bases respectively, with 14 bases between them. Germline V gene lookup returns CDR1 KGHSH and CDR2 LQKENI. The CDR3 sequence is 16 residues long. The CDR3 DNA reads as TGTGCCAGCTCACCAAGCGGAGGTACTCTTGGAAACACCATATATTTT. This codes for CASSPSGGTLGNTIYF.